This entry is about one TCR beta chain. Its matching antigen is unknown. These data originate in a study of blood T cells in healthy people across ages. Findings and caveats of the study: In these data, TCR beta diversity tracked strongly with naive T cell percentage. TCR beta diversity per million T cells fell roughly linearly with age.

Through a sample-barcoded 5' primer and a J-beta primer mix, a second PCR was run for roughly 6 to 12 cycles. One entry per CDR3 protein, called by TCRdb with MiXCR from the 5' RACE reads. The table shows around 1,000,000 distinct CDR3 sequences, with approximately 25% occurring only once. The CDR3 contains 14 residues. Trimming took 5 bases from V and 2 from J, leaving 13 bases between them. The germline V gene encodes CDR1 LNHDA and CDR2 SQIVND (reference sequence). This sample was also put to use in a study of T cells of mothers and their children. Turning to that study: The study obtained over 9 million TCR beta CDR3 reads per mother and around 3 million per child. Biologically related mothers and children overlapped slightly more than unrelated pairs, a non-significant difference.

The TCR sequence derives from a girl aged 2 to 10 in good health. The rearrangement uses TRBV19 and TRBJ2-7; TRBD2 might be the D (5 bases). The sample comprised blood. CDR3 sequence reads: CASSDGKGTYEQYF. The DNA of the CDR3 is TGTGCCAGTAGTGACGGGAAAGGCACCTACGAGCAGTACTTC.